These 19 T cell receptor beta chains came from one sample sequenced in a study of spatial heterogeneity in lung cancer. TCRdb passed the 5' RACE reads through MiXCR, listing each CDR3 protein once. Of tens of thousands of distinct CDR3 sequences in the sample, roughly 7% were seen once. The time point is: sample taken at primary tumor resection. Whole RNA, which was extracted from tumor, nontumor lung tissue or frozen PBMC, was sequenced without any cell sorting. Specimen: PBMCs, collected at surgery. The receptors were gathered from a female donor with early-stage non-small cell lung cancer.

This clonotype was seen ten or more times. The V gene is TRBV20-1, the J gene TRBJ2-1, with a possible D match to TRBD2 (6 bases). V lost 0 bases and J 2 bases, leaving 11 bases between the germline ends. Germline values: CDR1 DFQATT, CDR2 SNEGSKA (reference sequence). This CDR3 region has 15 residues. Here the CDR3 DNA reads TGCAGTGCTAGAGATCGAAGACTAGCCTACAATGAGCAGTTCTTC. It codes for CSARDRRLAYNEQFF.

This clonotype was picked up many times. The chain is built from TRBV11-2 and TRBJ2-3; 11 positions match TRBD1. The CDR3 is made up of 15 amino acids. Germline lookup yields CDR1 SGHAT and CDR2 FQNNGV. Unmatched junction bases numbered 5, after V lost 4 bases and J lost 5 bases. The CDR3 is CASSSDRGRQDTQYF. CDR3 nucleotide sequence: TGTGCCAGCAGCTCGGACAGGGGGCGCCAAGATACGCAGTATTTT. Using reference TRBV11-2 and TRBJ2-3 for the parts outside the CDR3, the full variable domain is EAGVAQSPRYKIIEKRQSVAFWCNPISGHATLYWYQQILGQGPKLLIQFQNNGVVDDSQLPKDRFSAERLKGVDSTLKIQPAKLEDSAVYLCASSSDRGRQDTQYFGPGTRLTVL.

This clonotype showed up many times. The chain links TRBV15 to TRBJ2-1, with D hard to call. The CDR3 spans 15 residues. The germline CDR1 and CDR2 sequences are LNHNV and YYDKDF (reference sequence). Trimming took 2 bases from V and 0 from J, leaving 8 bases between them. The CDR3 DNA reads TGTGCCACCAGCAGAAGAGGTTTCTCCTACAATGAGCAGTTCTTC. It specifies CATSRRGFSYNEQFF.

This clonotype was counted many times. This sequence joins TRBV20-1 and TRBJ1-2; 7 nucleotides line up with TRBD1. V trimming: 4 bases; J trimming: 4 bases; junction bases outside the gene matches: 9. Germline V CDR1 and CDR2: DFQATT, SNEGSKA (reference sequence). The CDR3 has 14 amino acids. Here the CDR3 DNA reads TGCAGTGCTAAGAGGGCAGGGGGTTCCTATGGCTACACCTTC. This sequence encodes CSAKRAGGSYGYTF.

This clonotype was observed many times. CDR3 DNA sequence: TGTGCCAGCGGGCGGGGGCCGAGCACAGATACGCAGTATTTT. Its translation is CASGRGPSTDTQYF. The rearrangement joins TRBV6-2 or TRBV6-3 to TRBJ2-3; D is perhaps TRBD2 (7 bases). This CDR3 spans 14 amino acids. Per germline, CDR1 MNHEY and CDR2 SVGEGT. Trimming took off 8 bases at V and 0 bases at J, with 12 bases between the two ends.

This clonotype showed up just a few times. The genes are TRBV5-1 and TRBJ1-4; D gene uncertain. The CDR3 runs to 14 residues. Germline lookup yields CDR1 SGHRS and CDR2 YFSETQ. V was clipped by 3 bases and J by 4 bases, with 10 bases between them. The CDR3 region has the DNA TGCGCCAGCAGCTCCAGCCTCGGTAATGAAAAACTGTTTTTT. This sequence encodes CASSSSLGNEKLFF.

This clonotype turned up a few times. This chain connects TRBV29-1 to TRBJ2-1; D perhaps matches TRBD2 (7 bases). This CDR3 has 15 amino acids. V was pared by 2 bases and J by 4 bases, with 15 bases between. CDR1 and CDR2 (germline): SQVTM, ANQGSEA. CDR3 bases: TGCAGCGTTGAAAAGCGCGCGGGGGCTTACAATGAGCAGTTCTTC. It translates to CSVEKRAGAYNEQFF.

This clonotype was found many times. The chain is built from TRBV5-4 and TRBJ2-2; D perhaps matches TRBD1 (6 bases). Trimming cost V 0 bases and J 2 bases, with 8 bases left between them. The CDR3 covers 15 residues. Germline CDR1 and CDR2: SGHNT and YYREEE (reference sequence). The DNA for the CDR3 is TGTGCCAGCAGCTTGGACAGGGTCAACACCGGGGAGCTGTTTTTT. Translating it yields CASSLDRVNTGELFF.

This clonotype was seen repeatedly, ten times or more. The chain links TRBV28 to TRBJ2-2; TRBD1 agrees at 8 bases. The CDR3 is 15 amino acids. V shed 5 bases and J 4 bases; nucleotides not matched to a gene: 6. Germline-derived CDR1 and CDR2 are MDHEN and SYDVKM. The CDR3 reads CASSPGGQVTGELFF. The CDR3 nucleotides read TGTGCCAGCAGTCCCGGGGGACAGGTCACCGGGGAGCTGTTTTTT.

This clonotype was counted at least ten times. This chain connects TRBV27 to TRBJ2-2; 7 bases line up with TRBD1. This CDR3 spans 16 amino acids. CDR1 MNHEY and CDR2 SMNVEV come from the germline V gene (reference sequence). The trim removed 5 bases at V and 1 base at J, leaving 7 bases unmatched. The CDR3 loop is CASSPRDRENTGELFF. Here the CDR3 DNA reads TGTGCCAGCAGTCCCCGGGACAGAGAGAACACCGGGGAGCTGTTTTTT.

Comment on this clonotype: One junction end does not reproduce the germline sequence, and a read error may be involved. CDR3 bases: TGTGCCATCAGTCTTGAGTTATCCTACGAGCAGTACTTC. Its protein product is CAISLELSYEQYF. The V and J genes are TRBV2 and TRBJ2-7, with unresolved D. Germline V gene lookup returns CDR1 SNHLY and CDR2 FYNNEI. The CDR3 covers 13 residues.

At least ten counts were recorded for this clonotype. The chain has TRBV6-5 and TRBJ2-7; 8 bases agree with TRBD1. V was pared by 9 bases and J by 2 bases, with 15 bases of the junction left unmatched. This CDR3 is 16 amino acids long. Per germline, CDR1 MNHEY and CDR2 SVGAGI. This CDR3 reads CASTGTGGGSPYEQYF. In DNA form, the CDR3 reads TGTGCCAGTACCGGGACAGGAGGGGGAAGTCCCTACGAGCAGTACTTC.

The CDR3 sequence: CAISDEGRVEHGYTF. CDR3 DNA: TGTGCCATCAGTGATGAGGGTCGAGTTGAGCATGGCTACACCTTC. The chain carries TRBV10-3 and TRBJ1-2, with unresolved D. V was shortened by 3 bases and J by 6 bases, with 17 bases between the two germline ends. The CDR3 sequence is 15 residues long. Per the germline V gene, CDR1 is ENHRY and CDR2 is SYGVKD.

The chain recombines TRBV2 with TRBJ2-5; 10 bases align to TRBD2. V trimming: 8 bases; J trimming: 1 base; junction bases outside the gene matches: 10. Per germline, CDR1 SNHLY and CDR2 FYNNEI. There are 16 residues in the CDR3. CDR3: CASSWASGGIQETQYF. In DNA form, the CDR3 reads TGTGCCAGCTCGTGGGCTAGCGGGGGCATCCAAGAGACCCAGTACTTC.

This clonotype occurred a few times. The gene calls are TRBV7-2 and TRBJ1-2, with a tentative D call TRBD1 (6 bases). Looked up from germline, CDR1 is SGHTA and CDR2 is FQGNSA. Deletions cut 8 bases from V and 8 bases from J, with 15 bases between. The CDR3 runs 12 residues. The CDR3 DNA follows: TGTGCCAGCGGGGGTCAGGGGAGAGGCTACACCTTC. Translation: CASGGQGRGYTF.

This clonotype was picked up many times. The chain joins TRBV2 to TRBJ2-3; weak D call: TRBD2 (5 bases). V gave up 4 bases and J gave up 8 bases, with 13 bases separating them. The germline CDR1 and CDR2 sequences are SNHLY and FYNNEI. The CDR3 has 13 residues. The chain's CDR3 is CASSATSGLTQYF. The CDR3 nucleotides read TGTGCCAGCAGTGCAACTAGTGGGCTTACGCAGTATTTT.

A word on this clonotype: This may be a read error, as it is one base from a much larger clone. This chain's CDR3 is CASSEAGWPQHF. Written as DNA, the CDR3 is TGTGCCAGCAGTGAAGCTGGCTGGCCCCAGCATTTT. J is TRBJ1-5 and V is TRBV2; D gene ambiguous. There are 12 residues in the CDR3. Deletions cut 0 bases from V and 9 bases from J, with 6 bases between. The germline CDR1 and CDR2 sequences are SNHLY and FYNNEI.

This clonotype was found many times. The chain joins TRBV11-3 to TRBJ2-1, with a possible D match to TRBD2 (6 bases). The germline V and J ends were trimmed by 5 bases and 10 bases, with 15 bases remaining between them. The CDR3 has 13 amino acids. Germline CDR1 reads SGHNT; CDR2 reads YENEEA. CDR3 in DNA: TGTGCCAGCAGCCCCTTCCCCCGGGGGGAGCAGTTCTTC. This encodes CASSPFPRGEQFF.

This clonotype was recorded at least ten times. V usage is TRBV7-3 and J usage is TRBJ1-2, with TRBD1 matching 8 bases. This CDR3 contains 15 residues. V lost 2 bases, J lost 2 bases, and 4 bases stayed unmatched. The V gene's germline CDR1 is SGHTA and CDR2 FQGTGA. CDR3 sequence: CASSLGTGSNYGYTF. CDR3 in DNA: TGTGCCAGCAGCTTAGGGACAGGCTCCAACTATGGCTACACCTTC. The full variable domain, rest sourced from reference TRBV7-3 and TRBJ1-2, is GAGVSQTPSNKVTEKGKYVELRCDPISGHTALYWYRQSLGQGPEFLIYFQGTGAADDSGLPNDRFFAVRPEGSVSTLKIQRTERGDSAVYLCASSLGTGSNYGYTFGSGTRLTVV.